This record looks at one T cell receptor (beta chain) sequence and its context. What antigen it recognizes has not been identified. No per-base quality is available; no much larger clone lies one base away. V lost 8 bases and J lost 2 bases; the stretch between them is 9 bases long. The CDR3 sequence holds 12 residues, the cysteine and phenylalanine included. Of the read, only the CDR3 DNA is kept; its 36 bases are in frame from base 1. Based on the germline V gene, the CDR1 and CDR2 sequences are ENHRY and SYGVKD. The cohort was made up of under 800 healthy bone marrow donors. At the time of sampling, all cohort members were nominally healthy, though unrecorded immune exposures were likely present. The donor was CMV seropositive and was included in the group of around 300 seropositive cohort members. Every donor gave a peripheral blood sample, and the peripheral blood mononuclear cells from that sample were used for TCR beta sequencing. Genomic DNA was extracted from the blood cell samples with the Qiagen DNeasy Blood Extraction Kit.

These data originate in a study of cytomegalovirus exposure and HLA in healthy donors (TCRdb year 2017). A note on the overall study: An earlier analysis of a few hundred of the donors reported 250 to 350 Gb of sequence data and 117 million unique TCR beta sequences obtained from some 170 million T cells. Donor age, sex, ethnicity and CMV serostatus were collected together with the repertoire data. The number of donors typed differed by locus, with roughly 629-640 for A, B, C, DRB1 and DQB1, over 500 for DQA1, over 600 for DPA1, and some 470 for DPB1. About 300 gigabases of sequencing data and approximately 85 million unique TCR sequences were included in an early release covering 550 to 650 HLA-typed donors. On average, over 200,000 unique TCR beta nucleotide sequences were sequenced per donor among about 400 genotyped donors of the cohort, with around 19% of those sequences being non-productive. Roughly five DR-DQ haplotypes were treated as single units for association and clustering because of strong linkage in the cohort. The later analysis used no new phenotypic data to find candidate immune exposures, relying instead on TCR beta sequences and their occurrence across donors. All discovery cohort repertoires had been generated on a single sequencing platform. A later analysis re-analyzed previously published TCR beta repertoires from several hundred donors and added high-resolution HLA genotyping to study TCR occurrence patterns. Genome-wide SNP genotypes for about 55% of the roughly 670 donors were used in a later genetic analysis, which treated that subset as a discovery cohort. The study used immunosequencing to profile the T cell repertoires of under 700 subjects and linked those repertoires to cytomegalovirus serostatus. Among the roughly 390 genotyped donors, approximately 76% belonged to the genetic ancestry cluster associated with self-reported Caucasian donors. To predict cytomegalovirus infection status, the study combined high-throughput TCR immunosequencing, statistical association of individual TCRs with disease status, and machine learning. An earlier analysis of several hundred of the donors used high-throughput TCR beta sequencing to judge whether each TCR beta V gene segment behaved as functional or pseudogenic. The study was designed to test whether signatures of past pathogen exposure could be identified by cataloging public T cell receptors. In addition to the first cohort of 666 subjects, a separate validation cohort of 120 different subjects was used. HLA typing included class I and class II loci at four-digit resolution. General conclusions and limits of the study: The presence/absence analyses assumed that sequencing depth was roughly uniform across donors, and that assumption may not be true. In a later analysis, HLA-associated TCR beta chains were found to be more clonally expanded and to have lower generation probabilities than equally common non-associated chains. Only TCR beta chains were sequenced in this cohort, and the absence of alpha or paired-chain data limited detectable features. According to a later analysis, parvovirus B19, influenza, CMV and Epstein-Barr virus appeared linked to several top co-occurrence clusters. An association between a missense DCLRE1C variant and V-gene and J-gene trimming of TCR beta chains was found in a later genetic analysis and replicated in an independent cohort. The authors suggested that the approach could potentially be extended to other disease states and immunological phenotypes. A cluster of highly shared sequence variants was judged likely to be a technical artifact of the sequencing pipeline. Some IMGT-functional V segments, including TRBV6-2 and TRBV6-3, could not be told apart with the 87-base-pair reads, so those segments were excluded. A total of roughly 160 TCR beta chains were listed by the study as associated with cytomegalovirus. In both the original and validation cohorts, the classifier was reported to diagnose cytomegalovirus status with high specificity and sensitivity. For the cohort, immune exposure information was limited to CMV serostatus. When HLA alleles, especially DR and DQ, strongly co-occurred, TCR associations were difficult to assign to individual alleles. An earlier analysis of approximately 570 of the donors showed that most TCR beta V segments appeared in productive rearrangements either about 87% or about 30% of the time, which broadly matched IMGT annotations. Most TCR sequences were seen in very few donors, while some public TCRs were found in many individuals. A few of the identified cytomegalovirus-associated TCR beta chains were confirmed in vitro to be specific for cytomegalovirus antigens. A later genetic analysis reported fewer N-insertions in productive TCRs among donors in an Asian-associated ancestry cluster than the approximately 670-donor mean. Because counts were too low, about 18 rarely observed V segments, including chromosome 9 orphons, were excluded from the earlier analysis of 587 of the donors. In a later analysis, most CMV-associated TCR beta chains were found to appear HLA-restricted, with HLA associations seemingly driven largely by CMV exposure. In a later analysis, the rate of TCR association differed among HLA loci, with DRB1 alleles having the most associated TCRs and HLA-C alleles having the fewest. Linkage disequilibrium might explain the correlated functional status among segregating V segments, but an unknown experimental factor could not be excluded. Because HLA typing was unavailable for some donors at each locus, only the typed subset was used in association tests. A further reported finding was that TCR beta sequences accurately predicted the HLA-A and HLA-B alleles for most subjects in the first cohort. At a false discovery rate of 0.05, a later analysis linked some 17,000 TCR beta sequences to specific HLA alleles.

The library was obtained by the immunoSEQ multiplex PCR assay. For the multiplex PCR, a mixture combining 60 forward primers for TCR Vbeta segments and 13 reverse primers for TCR Jbeta segments was used. The CDR3 region of rearranged TCR beta genes was amplified from genomic DNA with a multiplex PCR assay. The amplified TCR beta libraries were sequenced on the Illumina HiSeq System as 87-base-pair reads. The original methods were these. In a later analysis, about 80 million unique TCR beta chains were counted across the roughly 670 repertoires, and about 9.9 million of these chains were shared by at least two donors. Raw reads were error-corrected and collapsed into unique sequences with a nearest-neighbor algorithm that merged closely related sequences to remove PCR and sequencing errors. V, D and J gene segments were assigned by aligning CDR3 sequences to IMGT reference sequences. For a sequence to be retained, at least a six-nucleotide match to both a V gene segment and a J gene segment was required. Rearrangements were called productive when the CDR3 lacked stop codons and stayed in frame with V and J; all others were non-productive. Following IMGT convention, CDR3 was defined as the stretch from the second conserved V-encoded cysteine to the conserved J-encoded phenylalanine. The earlier analysis of roughly 590 of the donors excluded any sequence lacking an unambiguous match to a single V gene segment. An earlier analysis of several hundred of the donors called V segments functional above 56.7% productive rearrangements and segregating when the between-donor standard deviation exceeded 5%. A statistical classification framework was developed to diagnose cytomegalovirus status using the catalog of TCR beta chain sequences. In a later analysis, TCR nucleotide sequences were compared against IMGT/GENE-DB human TR gene sequences so that V and J genes could be assigned. In a later analysis, CDR3 sequences and most-parsimonious VDJ recombination scenarios were assigned using the TCRdist pipeline. In a later analysis, each TCR beta chain was defined by its CDR3 amino acid sequence together with its V-gene family, and reads without a unique V-gene family were excluded. A later analysis removed nearly 600 highly shared, low-generation-probability nucleotide sequences to deal with suspected cross-contamination and a sequencing artifact. In a later analysis, a clonal expansion index for each public chain was calculated from normalized within-repertoire ranks of inferred template counts. Generation probabilities in a later analysis came from a VDJ recombination model fitted to out-of-frame rearrangements, and those results were checked against IGoR. A later analysis scored TCR-TCR, TCR-HLA and TCR-CMV co-occurrence with hypergeometric tests, applying a repertoire-size bias correction to TCR pairs. In a later analysis, false discovery rates were estimated by permuting HLA or CMV assignments 20 times. In a later analysis, co-occurring TCRs were grouped using DBSCAN, with TCRdist sequence similarity added in when clustering inside HLA-allele-positive subsets. Repertoires with fewer than 30,000 or more than 120,000 public chains were left out of co-occurrence clustering, as were about 5 repertoires with anomalous nucleotide sharing. TCRdb stores this immuneACCESS table with in-frame sequences only. Part of the clones is absent; in the studies checked, under half of the shortfall reflects unresolved V genes, and no reason is known for the rest. V and J calls and clone size are copied from that table; D and trimming were computed from the DNA. The sample data list approximately 150,000 clones, and roughly 77% of these were observed just once. About 4.3% of the sample is held by the ten biggest clonotypes.

The chain is assembled from TRBV10-3 and TRBJ1-2; too little of a D gene remains to name it. Sequenced material: PBMCs. The sequence came from a man between 18 and 35 years old in good health and CMV-seropositive. Here the CDR3 is given as CAIHEGNYGYTF. The DNA is TGTGCCATCCATGAGGGCAACTATGGCTACACCTTC.